This TCR beta chain came from a study of shared clonotypes between healthy human individuals. Study summary: Each donor's CD4 naive and CD4 memory cells filled three plates apiece, CD8 naive two, and CD8 memory one.

TCRdb's copy holds only in-frame clones and misses some; the assay was immunoSEQ multiplex PCR. The repertoire holds a few million clones, 80% to 95% seen once, with 1.5% to 2% in the top ten. The naive CD8 fraction comprised CD45RO-negative cells positively selected for CCR7 and excluded terminally differentiated effector memory CD45RA+ cells. Trimming took 1 base from V and 3 from J, leaving 7 bases between them. The germline V gene has CDR1 MGHRA and CDR2 YSYEKL. The CDR3 loop spans 14 amino acids. The clonotype was recovered from a man aged 18 to 35 in good health. Some clones in this sample may be carry-over from other donors' samples. The J gene is TRBJ1-5, the V gene TRBV4-1, with D hard to call. Material for sequencing was naive CD8+ T cells from PBMCs. CDR3 sequence reads: CASSQVRVNQPQHF. Here the CDR3 DNA reads TGCGCCAGCAGCCAAGTTAGGGTCAATCAGCCCCAGCATTTT.